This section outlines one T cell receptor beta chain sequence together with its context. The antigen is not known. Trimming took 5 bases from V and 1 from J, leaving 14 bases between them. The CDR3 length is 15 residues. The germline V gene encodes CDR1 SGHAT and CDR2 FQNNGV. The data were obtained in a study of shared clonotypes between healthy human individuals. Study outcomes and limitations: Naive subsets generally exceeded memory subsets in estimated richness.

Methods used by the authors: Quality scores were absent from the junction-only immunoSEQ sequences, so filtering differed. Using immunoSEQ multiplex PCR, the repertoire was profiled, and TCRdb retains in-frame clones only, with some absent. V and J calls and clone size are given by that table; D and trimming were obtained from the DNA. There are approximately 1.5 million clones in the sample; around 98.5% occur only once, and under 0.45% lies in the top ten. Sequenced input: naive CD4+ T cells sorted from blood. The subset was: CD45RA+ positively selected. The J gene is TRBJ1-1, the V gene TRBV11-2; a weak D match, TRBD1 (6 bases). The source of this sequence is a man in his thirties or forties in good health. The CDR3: CASSPRSRGNTEAFF. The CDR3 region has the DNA TGTGCCAGCAGCCCACGGAGCAGGGGGAACACTGAAGCTTTCTTT.